The entry below describes one T cell receptor (beta chain). As originally analysed: Using reference gene primer amplification, nucleated cell counts were estimated. Sequenced by immunoSEQ multiplex PCR; TCRdb stores in-frame clones only, minus some. V, J and clone size were drawn from that table, and D and trimming were deduced from the DNA. The data show 40,000 to 55,000 clones, around nine tenths seen once. With 1 base clipped from V and 8 bases from J, the junction kept 4 bases outside the gene matches. The CDR3 spans 14 residues. Germline CDR1 and CDR2: MNHNY and SVGAGI (reference sequence). This entry comes from a study of blood T cell repertoires in COVID-19. Study-level information: From the United States, Italy and Spain came samples of acute and convalescent COVID-19. T cells, B-cell-depleted T cells, or PBMCs provided the cDNA or gDNA that served as material.

This clonotype was sampled from a woman at least 80 years old with acute or convalescent COVID-19. The V gene is TRBV6-6, the J gene TRBJ1-4, with 7 bases that match TRBD1. Material: peripheral blood. The CDR3 coding sequence is TGTGCCAGCAGTTACTGGCCAGGGGGGGAAAAACTGTTTTTT. It translates to CASSYWPGGEKLFF.